This T cell receptor (beta chain) was retrieved from a study of neoadjuvant anti-PD-1 for oral cavity cancer. This CDR3 is 16 amino acids long. Germline trimming cut 4 bases from V and 7 bases from J; bases unmatched to any gene: 9. Per germline, CDR1 LGHNT and CDR2 FRNRAP. This clone showed up just a few times. The time point: after neoadjuvant nivolumab, at surgical resection. Patients had HPV-negative, locally advanced oral cavity squamous cell carcinoma. Clones were read by immunoSEQ multiplex PCR, and TCRdb kept only the in-frame ones, dropping some. Seen here are nearly 15,000 clones, around 36% observed once, and the top ten hold approximately 40%.

The TCR originated in a person aged 35-79 years with oral cavity squamous cell carcinoma. The J gene is TRBJ1-6, the V gene TRBV12-5; 8 positions agree with TRBD1. The sequences come from tumor tissue, collected after nivolumab (anti-PD-1) treatment. CDR3 loop: CASGWTGPFSNSPLHF. The CDR3 bases are TGTGCTAGTGGTTGGACAGGGCCATTTAGCAATTCACCCCTCCACTTT.